A single sample gave rise to the 5 T cell receptor beta chains below, sequenced in a study of blood T cell repertoires in COVID-19. Here immunoSEQ multiplex PCR was the method, and the copy in TCRdb shows in-frame clones only, minus some. The profile shows approximately 280,000 clones, over 75% of them singletons. The specimen was peripheral blood. These receptors were obtained from a man in his fifties or sixties with active or convalescent COVID-19.

The chain carries TRBV7-2 and TRBJ1-2; 9 bases map to TRBD1. The CDR3 runs 15 residues. Germline values: CDR1 SGHTA, CDR2 FQGNSA. V was clipped by 1 base and J by 4 bases; unmatched bases: 4. CDR3 loop: CASSLEGTGPYGYTF. CDR3 DNA: TGTGCCAGCAGCTTAGAAGGGACAGGGCCCTATGGCTACACCTTC. Using reference TRBV7-2 and TRBJ1-2 for the parts outside the CDR3, the full variable domain is GAGVSQSPSNKVTEKGKDVELRCDPISGHTALYWYRQSLGQGLEFLIYFQGNSAPDKSGLPSDRFSAERTGGSVSTLTIQRTQQEDSAVYLCASSLEGTGPYGYTFGSGTRLTVV.

The rearrangement joins TRBV29-1 to TRBJ2-1; possible D gene TRBD2, 5 bases. In germline, CDR1 is SQVTM, CDR2 ANQGSEA. The CDR3 is made up of 12 amino acids. Trimming took 8 bases from V and 3 from J, leaving 11 bases between them. This CDR3 reads CSNTRDYNEQFF. The CDR3, as DNA: TGCAGCAATACCCGGGACTACAATGAGCAGTTCTTC.

The chain joins TRBV29-1 to TRBJ2-7; 8 bases line up with TRBD1. The V segment lost 6 bases and the J segment 7 bases; nucleotides outside the gene matches: 14. The CDR3 runs to 14 residues. Germline V lookup: CDR1 SQVTM, CDR2 ANQGSEA. CDR3 in DNA: TGCAGCGTCTCGTACAGGGGGACCTTTGGTGAGCAGTACTTC. Translating it yields CSVSYRGTFGEQYF.

The CDR3 DNA reads TGTGCCAGTAGTATTGACAGGTTCAATCAGCCCCAGCATTTT. Translated: CASSIDRFNQPQHF. The chain combines TRBV19 with TRBJ1-5; possible D gene TRBD1, 6 bases. The CDR3 loop spans 14 amino acids. Trimming shortened V by 3 bases and J by 3 bases, and 9 bases separated the two germline ends. The germline gives CDR1 LNHDA, CDR2 SQIVND (reference sequence).

This clone came up once. This rearrangement joins TRBV9 to TRBJ1-1, with D possibly matching TRBD1 (6 bases). Germline V gene data show CDR1 as SGDLS and CDR2 as YYNGEE. CDR3 length: 16 amino acids. The germline V and J ends were trimmed by 0 bases and 1 base, with 13 bases remaining between them. CDR3 DNA: TGTGCCAGCAGCGTAGGGGGGGGACACCAGAACACTGAAGCTTTCTTT. Amino acid sequence: CASSVGGGHQNTEAFF.